Shown below are 6 T cell receptor beta chains from a single sample sequenced in a study of molecular identifiers for immune sequencing clone quantification (dated by TCRdb to the late 2010s). The protocol used for the library was PCR. Sequencing instrument: Illumina HiSeq 4000. TCRdb cleaned the public reads at Q25 with fastp, built clones with MiXCR and kept in-frame beta chains. Under each unique CDR3 protein, matching rows form one entry showing the most common genes and DNA. Across this sample there are some 88,000 distinct CDR3 sequences, with 21% seen only once. The top ten clonotypes cover 0.85% to 1.2% of the sample. Sequenced input: naive CD8+ T cells from blood, with Jurkat cell RNA spiked in. The cell subset or site label here, explained by the study, means: FACS-sorted CD8+CD4-CCR7+CD45RA+ naive T cells. The receptor source for this set is a human donor in good health. Some libraries in this study had Jurkat cell RNA spiked in.

A few counts support this clonotype. The chain links TRBV7-9 to TRBJ2-1; D may be TRBD1 (5 bases). The germline V gene encodes CDR1 SEHNR and CDR2 FQNEAQ (reference sequence). The CDR3 is 12 residues long. Trimming left V 5 bases short and J 9 bases short, with 11 bases between. CDR3 region: CASSTQAGEQFF. In DNA form, the CDR3 reads TGTGCCAGCAGCACACAGGCTGGTGAGCAGTTCTTC.

The sample holds a few counts of this clonotype. The chain is built from TRBV27 and TRBJ2-7; 7 bases are shared with TRBD2. The CDR3 is 14 residues long. Trimming removed 2 bases from V and 3 bases from J; junction bases left unmatched: 4. Looked up from germline, CDR1 is MNHEY and CDR2 is SMNVEV (reference sequence). The CDR3 loop reads CASSLTSADYEQYF. The CDR3 bases are TGTGCCAGCAGTTTAACTAGCGCAGACTACGAGCAGTACTTC.

In the case of this clonotype: A clone one base away is much larger, so this may be a read error. J is TRBJ2-5 and V is TRBV3-1; 7 nucleotides agree with TRBD2. V lost 0 bases, J lost 8 bases, and 15 bases stayed unmatched. This CDR3 is built from 17 residues. Germline V gene data show CDR1 as LGHDT and CDR2 as YNNKEL (reference sequence). The CDR3 DNA sequence: TGTGCCAGCAGCCAAGAGCGGGCAGCGGGGAGCAAGGGAACCCAGTACTTC. It codes for CASSQERAAGSKGTQYF.

This clonotype appeared many times. The rearrangement joins TRBV10-2 to TRBJ1-4, with 9 bases that match TRBD1. In germline, CDR1 is WSHSY, CDR2 SAAADI. The CDR3 spans 14 residues. V was pared by 5 bases and J by 8 bases, with 6 bases of the junction left unmatched. CDR3 in amino acids: CASSNTGGSEKLFF. CDR3 coding DNA: TGCGCCAGCAGTAACACAGGGGGCTCGGAAAAACTGTTTTTT.

The sample holds many counts of this clonotype. V and J are TRBV11-2 and TRBJ2-7; 9 positions agree with TRBD1. This CDR3 comprises 16 residues. V was clipped by 0 bases and J by 2 bases; unmatched bases: 5. Germline CDR1 reads SGHAT; CDR2 reads FQNNGV. The CDR3 nucleotides read TGTGCCAGCAGCTTAGAAGTGGGACAGGGCACCTACGAGCAGTACTTC. Its translation: CASSLEVGQGTYEQYF.

At least ten counts were recorded for this clonotype. The chain has TRBV12-3 or TRBV12-4 and TRBJ1-5; D uncertain. V was clipped by 4 bases and J by 4 bases, with 17 bases between them. This CDR3 spans 16 amino acids. CDR3 bases: TGTGCCAGCAGTTCCCCGCAGGTGCAGGTAAATCAGCCCCAGCATTTT. Translating it yields CASSSPQVQVNQPQHF.